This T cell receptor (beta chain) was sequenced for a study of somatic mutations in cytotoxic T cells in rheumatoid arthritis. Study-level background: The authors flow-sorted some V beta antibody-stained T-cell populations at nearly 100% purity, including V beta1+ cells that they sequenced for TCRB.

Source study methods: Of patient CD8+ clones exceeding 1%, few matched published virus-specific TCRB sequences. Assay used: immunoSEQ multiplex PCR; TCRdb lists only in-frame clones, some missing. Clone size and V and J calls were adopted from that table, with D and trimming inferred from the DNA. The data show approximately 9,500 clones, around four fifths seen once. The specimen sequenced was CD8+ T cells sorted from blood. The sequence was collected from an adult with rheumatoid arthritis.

The CDR3 nucleotides read TGTGCCAGCTCAAATCGGGACAGGGGCTCCTCCGAGACCCAGTACTTC. Translating gives CASSNRDRGSSETQYF. The chain employs TRBV18 and TRBJ2-5; TRBD1 matches 10 bases. Germline CDR1 and CDR2: KGHSH and LQKENI. Germline trimming cut 5 bases from V and 5 bases from J; bases unmatched to any gene: 11. There are 16 residues in the CDR3.